These 9 T cell receptor beta chains were sequenced from one sample in a study of cytomegalovirus exposure and HLA in healthy donors. The table came from immunoSEQ multiplex PCR; TCRdb's copy has only in-frame clones and leaves some out. The sample has roughly 130,000 clones, 80% to 90% seen once. Sequencing used PBMCs. Receptors originate from a woman younger than 45 in good health and CMV-seronegative.

J is TRBJ2-1 and V is TRBV5-1; weak D call: TRBD2 (5 bases). V was pared by 3 bases and J by 7 bases, with 23 bases between. CDR3 size: 17 residues. Germline V gene data show CDR1 as SGHRS and CDR2 as YFSETQ. The CDR3 DNA follows: TGCGCCAGCAGCTCCCCCGCTAGTACTGCATCGGGAAATGAGCAGTTCTTC. Translating it yields CASSSPASTASGNEQFF.

The gene calls are TRBV7-9 and TRBJ1-5; D remains unclear. V lost 1 base and J lost 8, with 15 bases in between. The CDR3 totals 15 residues. The V gene's germline CDR1 is SEHNR and CDR2 FQNEAQ (reference sequence). CDR3 DNA sequence: TGTGCCAGCAGCTTAGGAACGTTCAAGCAGGAGCCCCAGCATTTT. It yields the protein CASSLGTFKQEPQHF.

This clone was counted ten times or more. The chain is built from TRBV27 and TRBJ2-1; 7 nucleotides agree with TRBD1. The V gene end was trimmed by 2 bases and the J gene end by 4 bases; junction bases not matched to a gene: 5. The V gene's germline CDR1 is MNHEY and CDR2 SMNVEV (reference sequence). This CDR3 comprises 15 residues. CDR3 coding DNA: TGTGCCAGCAGTTTAGTAAGGGGGCCTTACAATGAGCAGTTCTTC. This sequence encodes CASSLVRGPYNEQFF.

The J gene is TRBJ1-1, the V gene TRBV19; D may be TRBD1 (5 bases). Per germline, CDR1 LNHDA and CDR2 SQIVND (reference sequence). Trimming took off 6 bases at V and 1 base at J, with 12 bases between the two ends. The length of the CDR3 is 14 residues. CDR3 DNA sequence: TGTGCCAGTAGAGCAAGGGGCCCGAACACTGAAGCTTTCTTT. This translates into CASRARGPNTEAFF.

The gene calls are TRBV6-6 and TRBJ1-4, with D perhaps matching TRBD1 (5 bases). V gave up 6 bases and J gave up 0 bases, with 14 bases separating them. From germline, CDR1 is MNHNY and CDR2 SVGAGI (reference sequence). CDR3 length: 16 residues. The CDR3 region is CASSPKGRATNEKLFF. In DNA, the CDR3 is TGTGCCAGCAGCCCTAAGGGCAGGGCAACTAATGAAAAACTGTTTTTT.

The chain employs TRBV19 and TRBJ2-1, with 7 positions matching TRBD1. The CDR3 has 17 amino acids. Germline lookup yields CDR1 LNHDA and CDR2 SQIVND (reference sequence). V gave up 7 bases and J gave up 6 bases; unmatched junction bases: 18. CDR3 sequence (DNA): TGTGCCAGTACCAGATCCACAGGGGACCTACGCTTCAATGAGCAGTTCTTC. Its translation is CASTRSTGDLRFNEQFF.

The chain combines TRBV5-1 with TRBJ2-2; D not certain. V lost 3 bases, J lost 7 bases, and 7 bases lay in between. Germline assignment: CDR1 SGHRS and CDR2 YFSETQ. CDR3 length: 12 amino acids. CDR3 amino acids: CASSSAVGELFF. As DNA, the CDR3 is TGCGCCAGCAGCTCGGCGGTCGGGGAGCTGTTTTTT.

The chain combines TRBV18 with TRBJ2-3, with D possibly TRBD1 on 6 matching bases. This CDR3 is 13 amino acids long. Germline V lookup: CDR1 KGHSH, CDR2 LQKENI. Trimming stripped 3 bases from V and 6 bases from J, with 10 bases between. This chain's CDR3 is CASSPPGVDTQYF. The CDR3 bases are TGTGCCAGCTCACCTCCAGGGGTGGATACGCAGTATTTT.

This sequence joins TRBV13 and TRBJ2-1; TRBD2 matches at 8 bases. V shed 5 bases, J shed 9 bases, and the junction held 15 bases outside the gene matches. The CDR3 loop spans 16 amino acids. CDR1 is PRHDT and CDR2 is FYEKMQ in the germline V gene (reference sequence). Here the CDR3 reads CASSAKGLAIRTEQFF. The CDR3 DNA is TGTGCCAGCAGCGCGAAAGGACTAGCCATTAGGACTGAGCAGTTCTTC.